This T cell receptor (beta chain) appears in the sequencing data of a study of cytomegalovirus exposure and HLA in healthy donors. Study findings and constraints: In vitro checks showed that a few CMV-associated chains really do target CMV antigens.

The CDR3 sequence is 16 residues long. The germline V gene encodes CDR1 SGHTA and CDR2 FQGNSA. The ends lost 4 bases at V and 1 base at J; junction bases unmatched: 6. Of note for this clone: The antigen is not known.

The assay was immunoSEQ multiplex PCR, and TCRdb's table has in-frame clones only and misses some. Among 210,000 or so clones listed, around 90% were seen once. An approximately 120-subject validation cohort, separate from the roughly 670-subject first cohort, supplied the donors. Sequenced material: PBMCs. This receptor was identified in a woman aged 18-29 years in good health and CMV-seronegative. This chain links TRBV7-2 with TRBJ2-2; TRBD1 matches 7 bases. The CDR3 region has the DNA TGTGCCAGCAGCTCGACCGGGACAGTGAACACCGGGGAGCTGTTTTTT. Residues: CASSSTGTVNTGELFF.